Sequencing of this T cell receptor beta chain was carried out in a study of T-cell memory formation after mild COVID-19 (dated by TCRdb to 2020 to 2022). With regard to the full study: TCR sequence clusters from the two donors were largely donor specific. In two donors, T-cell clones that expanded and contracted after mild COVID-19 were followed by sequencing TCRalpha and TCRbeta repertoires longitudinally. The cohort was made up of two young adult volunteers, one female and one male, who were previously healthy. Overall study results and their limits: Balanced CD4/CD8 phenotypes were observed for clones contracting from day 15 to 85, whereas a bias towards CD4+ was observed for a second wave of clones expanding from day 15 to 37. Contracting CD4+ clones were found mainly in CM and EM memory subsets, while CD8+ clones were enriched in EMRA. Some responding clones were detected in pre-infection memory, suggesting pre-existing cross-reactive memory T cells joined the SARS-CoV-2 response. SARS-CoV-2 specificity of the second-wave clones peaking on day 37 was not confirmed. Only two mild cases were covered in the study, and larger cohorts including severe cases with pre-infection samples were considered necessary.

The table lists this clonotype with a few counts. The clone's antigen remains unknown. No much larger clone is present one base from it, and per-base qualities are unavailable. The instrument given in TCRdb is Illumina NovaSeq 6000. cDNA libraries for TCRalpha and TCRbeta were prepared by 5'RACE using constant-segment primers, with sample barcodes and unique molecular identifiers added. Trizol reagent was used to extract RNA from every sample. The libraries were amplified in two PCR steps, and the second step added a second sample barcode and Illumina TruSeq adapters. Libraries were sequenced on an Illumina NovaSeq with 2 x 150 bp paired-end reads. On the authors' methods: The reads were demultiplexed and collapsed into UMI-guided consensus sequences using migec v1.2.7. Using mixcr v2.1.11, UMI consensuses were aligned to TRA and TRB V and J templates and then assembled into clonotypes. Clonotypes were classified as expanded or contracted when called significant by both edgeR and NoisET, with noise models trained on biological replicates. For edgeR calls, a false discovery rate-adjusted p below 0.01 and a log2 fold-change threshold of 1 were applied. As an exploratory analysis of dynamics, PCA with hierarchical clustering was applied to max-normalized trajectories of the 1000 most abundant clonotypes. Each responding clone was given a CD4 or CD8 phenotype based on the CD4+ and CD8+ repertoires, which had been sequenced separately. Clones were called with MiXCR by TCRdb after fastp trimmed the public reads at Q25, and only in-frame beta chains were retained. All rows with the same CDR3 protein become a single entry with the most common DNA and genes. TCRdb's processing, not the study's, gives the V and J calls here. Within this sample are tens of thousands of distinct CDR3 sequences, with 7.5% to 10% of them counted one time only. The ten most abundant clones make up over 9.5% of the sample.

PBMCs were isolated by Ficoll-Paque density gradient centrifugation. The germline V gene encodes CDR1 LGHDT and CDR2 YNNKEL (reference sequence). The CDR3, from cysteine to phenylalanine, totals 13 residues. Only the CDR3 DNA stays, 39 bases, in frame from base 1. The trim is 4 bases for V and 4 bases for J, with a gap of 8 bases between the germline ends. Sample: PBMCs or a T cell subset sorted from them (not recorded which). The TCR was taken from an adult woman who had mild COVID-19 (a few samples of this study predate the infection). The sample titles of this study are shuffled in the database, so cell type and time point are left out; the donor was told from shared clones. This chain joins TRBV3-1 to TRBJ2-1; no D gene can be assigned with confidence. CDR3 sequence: CASSLNGYNEQFF. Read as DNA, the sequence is TGTGCCAGCAGCCTTAATGGGTACAATGAGCAGTTCTTC.